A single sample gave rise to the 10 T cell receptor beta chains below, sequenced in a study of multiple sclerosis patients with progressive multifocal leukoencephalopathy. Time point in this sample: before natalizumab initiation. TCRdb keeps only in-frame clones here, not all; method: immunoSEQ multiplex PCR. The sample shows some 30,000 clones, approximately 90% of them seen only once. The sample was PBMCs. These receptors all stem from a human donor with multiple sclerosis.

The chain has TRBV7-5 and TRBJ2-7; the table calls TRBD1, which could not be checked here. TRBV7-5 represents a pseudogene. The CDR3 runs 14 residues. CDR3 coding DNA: TGTGCCCTAAGGAGGGGGCGGATTTCCTACGAGCAGTACTTC. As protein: CALRRGRISYEQYF.

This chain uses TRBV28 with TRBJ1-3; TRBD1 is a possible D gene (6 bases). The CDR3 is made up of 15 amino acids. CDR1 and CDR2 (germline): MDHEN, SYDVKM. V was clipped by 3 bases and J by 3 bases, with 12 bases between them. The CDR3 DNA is TGTGCCAGCAGTTTGGCGGGGGGCAGTGGAAACACCATATATTTT. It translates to CASSLAGGSGNTIYF. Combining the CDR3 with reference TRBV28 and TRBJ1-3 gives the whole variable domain DVKVTQSSRYLVKRTGEKVFLECVQDMDHENMFWYRQDPGLGLRLIYFSYDVKMKEKGDIPEGYSVSREKKERFSLILESASTNQTSMYLCASSLAGGSGNTIYFGEGSWLTVV.

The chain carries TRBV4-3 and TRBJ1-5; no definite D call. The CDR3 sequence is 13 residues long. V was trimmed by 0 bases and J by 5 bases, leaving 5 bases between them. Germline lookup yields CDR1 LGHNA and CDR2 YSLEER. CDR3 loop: CASSQEVDQPQHF. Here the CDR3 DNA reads TGCGCCAGCAGCCAAGAGGTTGATCAGCCCCAGCATTTT.

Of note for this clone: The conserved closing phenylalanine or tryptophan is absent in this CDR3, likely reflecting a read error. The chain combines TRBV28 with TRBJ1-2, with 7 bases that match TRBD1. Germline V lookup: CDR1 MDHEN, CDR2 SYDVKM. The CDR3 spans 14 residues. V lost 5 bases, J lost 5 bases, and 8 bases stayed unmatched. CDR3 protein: CASSADRLGYGYTL. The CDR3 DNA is TGTGCCAGCAGTGCGGACAGGCTAGGGTATGGCTACACCCTC.

CDR3 in amino acids: CASSWDGDEQFF. The CDR3 DNA reads as TGTGCCAGCAGCTGGGACGGCGATGAGCAGTTCTTC. V gene TRBV5-5 combines with J gene TRBJ2-1; D might be TRBD1 or TRBD2, each matching 5 bases. Per the germline V gene, CDR1 is SGHKS and CDR2 is YYEKEE (reference sequence). The CDR3 has 12 amino acids. The V end lost 3 bases, the J end lost 8 bases, and 9 bases lay between the germline ends.

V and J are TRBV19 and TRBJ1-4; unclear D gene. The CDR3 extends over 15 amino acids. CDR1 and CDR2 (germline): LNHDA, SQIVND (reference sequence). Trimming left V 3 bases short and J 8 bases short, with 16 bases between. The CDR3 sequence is CASSIFSQIGEKLFF. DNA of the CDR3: TGTGCCAGTAGTATCTTCTCGCAGATAGGAGAAAAACTGTTTTTT.

For the CDR3, the DNA is TGTGCCAGCAGCTTAACCTGGGGCCAGCCCCAGCATTTT. Translated, it gives CASSLTWGQPQHF. The rearrangement uses TRBV7-3 and TRBJ1-5, with D perhaps TRBD1 (5 bases). The germline V and J ends were trimmed by 0 bases and 7 bases, with 7 bases remaining between them. CDR1 is SGHTA, CDR2 FQGTGA, per germline. This CDR3 spans 13 amino acids.

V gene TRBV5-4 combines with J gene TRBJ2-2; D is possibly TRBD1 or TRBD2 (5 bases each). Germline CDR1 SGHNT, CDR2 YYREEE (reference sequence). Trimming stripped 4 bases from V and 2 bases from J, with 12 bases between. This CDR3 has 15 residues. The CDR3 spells CASSLGTANTGELFF. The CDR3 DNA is TGTGCCAGCAGCCTTGGGACGGCAAACACCGGGGAGCTGTTTTTT.

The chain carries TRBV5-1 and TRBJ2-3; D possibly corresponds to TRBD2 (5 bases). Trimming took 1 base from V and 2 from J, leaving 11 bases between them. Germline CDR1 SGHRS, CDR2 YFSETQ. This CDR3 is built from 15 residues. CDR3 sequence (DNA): TGCGCCAGCAGCTTGTCCCAGCGGTCCACAGATACGCAGTATTTT. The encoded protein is CASSLSQRSTDTQYF.

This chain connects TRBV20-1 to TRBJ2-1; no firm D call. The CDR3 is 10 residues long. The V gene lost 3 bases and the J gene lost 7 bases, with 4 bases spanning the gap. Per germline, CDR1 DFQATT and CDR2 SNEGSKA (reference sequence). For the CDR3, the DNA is TGCAGTGCTAGGCGGAATGAGCAGTTCTTC. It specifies CSARRNEQFF.